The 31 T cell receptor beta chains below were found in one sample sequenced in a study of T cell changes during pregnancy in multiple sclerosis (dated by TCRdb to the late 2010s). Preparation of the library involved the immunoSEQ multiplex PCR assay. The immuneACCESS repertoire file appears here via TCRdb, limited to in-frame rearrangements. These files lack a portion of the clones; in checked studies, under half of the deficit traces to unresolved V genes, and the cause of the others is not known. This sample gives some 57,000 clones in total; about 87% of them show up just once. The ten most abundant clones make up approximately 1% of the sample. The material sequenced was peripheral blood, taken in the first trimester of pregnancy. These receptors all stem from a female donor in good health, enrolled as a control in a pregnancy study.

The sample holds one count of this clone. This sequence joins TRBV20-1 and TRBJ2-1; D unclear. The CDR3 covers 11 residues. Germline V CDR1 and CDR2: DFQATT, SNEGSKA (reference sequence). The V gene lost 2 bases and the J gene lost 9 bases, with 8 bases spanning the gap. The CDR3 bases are TGCAGTGCTAGACGGGTGGGTGAGCAGTTCTTC. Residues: CSARRVGEQFF.

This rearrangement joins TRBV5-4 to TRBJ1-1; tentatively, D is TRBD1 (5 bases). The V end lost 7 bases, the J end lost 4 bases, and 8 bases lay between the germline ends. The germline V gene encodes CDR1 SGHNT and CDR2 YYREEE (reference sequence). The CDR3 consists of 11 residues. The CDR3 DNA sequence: TGTGCCAGCCCCGGGGGCACTGAAGCTTTCTTT. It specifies CASPGGTEAFF.

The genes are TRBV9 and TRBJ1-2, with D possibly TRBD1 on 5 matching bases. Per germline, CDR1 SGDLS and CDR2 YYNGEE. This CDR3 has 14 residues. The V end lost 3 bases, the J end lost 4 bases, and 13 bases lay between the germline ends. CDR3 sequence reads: CASSEGRGGYGYTF. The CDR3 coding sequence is TGTGCCAGCAGCGAGGGGAGGGGCGGCTATGGCTACACCTTC.

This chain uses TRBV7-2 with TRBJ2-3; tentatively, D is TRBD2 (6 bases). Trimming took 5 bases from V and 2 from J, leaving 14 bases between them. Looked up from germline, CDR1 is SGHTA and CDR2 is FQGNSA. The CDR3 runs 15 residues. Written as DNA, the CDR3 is TGTGCCAGCAGCGTCCGGGGGTTCACCACAGATACGCAGTATTTT. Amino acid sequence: CASSVRGFTTDTQYF.

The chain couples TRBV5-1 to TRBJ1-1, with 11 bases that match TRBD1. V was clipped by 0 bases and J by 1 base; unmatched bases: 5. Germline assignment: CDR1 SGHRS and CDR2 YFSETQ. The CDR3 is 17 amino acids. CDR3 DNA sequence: TGCGCCAGCAGCTTGGCCTTAGGACAGGGGGCGAACACTGAAGCTTTCTTT. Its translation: CASSLALGQGANTEAFF.

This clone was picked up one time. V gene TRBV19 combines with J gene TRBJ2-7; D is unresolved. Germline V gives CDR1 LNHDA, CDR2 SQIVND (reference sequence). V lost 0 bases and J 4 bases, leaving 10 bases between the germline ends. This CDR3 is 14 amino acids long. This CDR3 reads CASSIDRVSYEQYF. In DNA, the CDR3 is TGTGCCAGTAGTATAGATCGGGTCAGTTACGAGCAGTACTTC.

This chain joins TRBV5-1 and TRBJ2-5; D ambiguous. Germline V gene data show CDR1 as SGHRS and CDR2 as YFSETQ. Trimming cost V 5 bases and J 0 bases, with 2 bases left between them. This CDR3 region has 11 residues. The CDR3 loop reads CASSNQETQYF. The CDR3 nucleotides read TGCGCCAGCAGTAACCAAGAGACCCAGTACTTC.

The CDR3 bases are TGTGCCAGCAGTAGGAGGGGGACAGGGCTAAACATTCAGTACTTC. Translated, it gives CASSRRGTGLNIQYF. This chain connects TRBV13 to TRBJ2-4; TRBD1 aligns across 9 bases. V shed 6 bases, J shed 6 bases, and the junction held 9 bases outside the gene matches. Germline CDR1 and CDR2: PRHDT and FYEKMQ (reference sequence). This CDR3 is 15 amino acids long.

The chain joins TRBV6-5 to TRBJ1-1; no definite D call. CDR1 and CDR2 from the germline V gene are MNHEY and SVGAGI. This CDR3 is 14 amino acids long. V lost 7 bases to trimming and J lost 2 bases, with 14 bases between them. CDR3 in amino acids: CASTQSGLNTEAFF. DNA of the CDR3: TGTGCCAGCACCCAAAGTGGGCTAAACACTGAAGCTTTCTTT.

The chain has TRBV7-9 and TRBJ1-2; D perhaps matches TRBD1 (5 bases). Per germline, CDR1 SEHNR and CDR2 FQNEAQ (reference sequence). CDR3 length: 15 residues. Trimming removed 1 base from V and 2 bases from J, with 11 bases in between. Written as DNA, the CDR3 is TGTGCCAGCAGCTTAGGGGCAGGGCAAAACTATGGCTACACCTTC. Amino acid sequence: CASSLGAGQNYGYTF.

The CDR3 here is CASSLQTSYEQYF. The CDR3 nucleotides read TGTGCCAGCAGTCTCCAGACTAGCTACGAGCAGTACTTC. This chain joins TRBV6-6 and TRBJ2-7; D may be TRBD2 (6 bases). V was pared by 5 bases and J by 3 bases, with 11 bases between. Germline V gene data show CDR1 as MNHNY and CDR2 as SVGAGI (reference sequence). This CDR3 comprises 13 residues.

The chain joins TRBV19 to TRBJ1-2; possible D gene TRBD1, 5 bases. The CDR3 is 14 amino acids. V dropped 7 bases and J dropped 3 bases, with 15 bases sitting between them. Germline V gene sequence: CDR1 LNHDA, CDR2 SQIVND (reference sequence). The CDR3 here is CASIRTDTYYGYTF. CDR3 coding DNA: TGTGCCAGTATCCGAACGGACACCTACTATGGCTACACCTTC.

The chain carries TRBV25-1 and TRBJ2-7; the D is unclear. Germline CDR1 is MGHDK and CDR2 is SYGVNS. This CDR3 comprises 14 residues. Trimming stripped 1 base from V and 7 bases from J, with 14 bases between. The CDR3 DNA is TGTGCCAGCAGTGAATTCGAAGTAGCTAGGGAGCAGTACTTC. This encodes CASSEFEVAREQYF.

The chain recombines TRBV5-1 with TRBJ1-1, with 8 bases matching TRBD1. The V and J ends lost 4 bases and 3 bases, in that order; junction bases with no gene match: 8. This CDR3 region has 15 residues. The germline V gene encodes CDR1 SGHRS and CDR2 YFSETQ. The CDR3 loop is CASSPRTGSDTEAFF. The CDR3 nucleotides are TGCGCCAGCAGCCCTAGGACAGGGTCTGACACTGAAGCTTTCTTT. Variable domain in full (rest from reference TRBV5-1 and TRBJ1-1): KAGVTQTPRYLIKTRGQQVTLSCSPISGHRSVSWYQQTPGQGLQFLFEYFSETQRNKGNFPGRFSGRQFSNSRSEMNVSTLELGDSALYLCASSPRTGSDTEAFFGQGTRLTVV.

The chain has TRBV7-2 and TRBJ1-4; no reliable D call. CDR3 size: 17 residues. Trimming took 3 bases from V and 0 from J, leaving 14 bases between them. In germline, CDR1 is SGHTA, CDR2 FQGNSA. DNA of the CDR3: TGTGCCAGCAGCTTTTTTCTCGCCGGTGCAACTAATGAAAAACTGTTTTTT. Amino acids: CASSFFLAGATNEKLFF.

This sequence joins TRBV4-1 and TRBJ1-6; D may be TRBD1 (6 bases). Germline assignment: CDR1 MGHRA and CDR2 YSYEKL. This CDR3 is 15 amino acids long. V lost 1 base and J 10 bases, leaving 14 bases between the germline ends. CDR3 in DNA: TGCGCCAGCAGCCAAGTGGCAGGGGCTGGCTCACCCCTCCACTTT. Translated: CASSQVAGAGSPLHF.

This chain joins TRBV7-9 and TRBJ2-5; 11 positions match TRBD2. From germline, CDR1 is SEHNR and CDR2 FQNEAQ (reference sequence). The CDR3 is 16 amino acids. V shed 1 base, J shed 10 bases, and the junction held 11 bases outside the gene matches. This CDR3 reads CASSLDSGGASRDQYF. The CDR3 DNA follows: TGTGCCAGCAGCTTAGATAGCGGGGGGGCATCAAGGGACCAGTACTTC. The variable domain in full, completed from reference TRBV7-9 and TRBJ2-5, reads DTGVSQNPRHKITKRGQNVTFRCDPISEHNRLYWYRQTLGQGPEFLTYFQNEAQLEKSRLLSDRFSAERPKGSFSTLEIQRTEQGDSAMYLCASSLDSGGASRDQYFGPGTRLLVL.

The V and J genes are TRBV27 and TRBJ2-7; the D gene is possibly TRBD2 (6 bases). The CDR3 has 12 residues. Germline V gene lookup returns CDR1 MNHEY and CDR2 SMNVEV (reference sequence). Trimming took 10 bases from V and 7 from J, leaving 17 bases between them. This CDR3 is CATREGGREQYF. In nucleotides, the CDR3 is TGTGCCACCCGAGAGGGAGGTCGAGAGCAGTACTTC.

The CDR3 spells CSAHGQGEETQYF. The CDR3 nucleotides are TGCAGCGCCCACGGACAGGGCGAAGAGACCCAGTACTTC. This sequence joins TRBV29-1 and TRBJ2-5, with 8 bases matching TRBD1. Germline CDR1 is SQVTM and CDR2 is ANQGSEA. The CDR3 loop spans 13 amino acids. The trim removed 7 bases at V and 3 bases at J, leaving 7 bases unmatched.

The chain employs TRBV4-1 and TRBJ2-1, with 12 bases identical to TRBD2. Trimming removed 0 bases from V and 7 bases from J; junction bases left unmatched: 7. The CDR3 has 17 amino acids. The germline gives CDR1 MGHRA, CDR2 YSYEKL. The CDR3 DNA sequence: TGCGCCAGCAGCCAAGATCATAGGCTAGCGGGGGGGAATGAGCAGTTCTTC. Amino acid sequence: CASSQDHRLAGGNEQFF.

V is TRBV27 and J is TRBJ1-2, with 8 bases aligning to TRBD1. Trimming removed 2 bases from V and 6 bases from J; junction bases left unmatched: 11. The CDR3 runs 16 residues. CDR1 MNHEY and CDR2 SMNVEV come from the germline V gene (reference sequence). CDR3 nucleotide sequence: TGTGCCAGCAGTTTAACGGGGCAGGGGGCTATCCATGGCTACACCTTC. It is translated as CASSLTGQGAIHGYTF.

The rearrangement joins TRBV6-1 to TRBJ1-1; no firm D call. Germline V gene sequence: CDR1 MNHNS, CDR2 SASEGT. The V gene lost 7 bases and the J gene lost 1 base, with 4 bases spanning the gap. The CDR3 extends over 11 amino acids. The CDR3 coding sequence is TGTGCCAGCATCGGGAACACTGAAGCTTTCTTT. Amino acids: CASIGNTEAFF.

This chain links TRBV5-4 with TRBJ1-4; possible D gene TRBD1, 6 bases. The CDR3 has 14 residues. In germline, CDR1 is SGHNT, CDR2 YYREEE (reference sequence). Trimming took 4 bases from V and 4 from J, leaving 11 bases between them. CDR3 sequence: CASSPGQLNEKLFF. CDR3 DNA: TGTGCCAGCAGCCCCGGACAGCTTAATGAAAAACTGTTTTTT.

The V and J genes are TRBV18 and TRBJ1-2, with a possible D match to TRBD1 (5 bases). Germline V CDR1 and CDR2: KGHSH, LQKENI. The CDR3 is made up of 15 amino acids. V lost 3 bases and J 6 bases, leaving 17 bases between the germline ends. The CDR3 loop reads CASSPTGQGLDGYTF. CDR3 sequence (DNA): TGTGCCAGCTCACCGACCGGCCAGGGTCTAGATGGCTACACCTTC. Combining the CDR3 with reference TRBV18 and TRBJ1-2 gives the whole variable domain NAGVMQNPRHLVRRRGQEARLRCSPMKGHSHVYWYRQLPEEGLKFMVYLQKENIIDESGMPKERFSAEFPKEGPSILRIQQVVRGDSAAYFCASSPTGQGLDGYTFGSGTRLTVV.

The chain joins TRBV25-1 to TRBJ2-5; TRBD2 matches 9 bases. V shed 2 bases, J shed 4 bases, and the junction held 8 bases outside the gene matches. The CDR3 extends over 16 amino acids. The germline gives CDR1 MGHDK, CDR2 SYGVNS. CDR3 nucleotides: TGTGCCAGCAGTGAACTAGCGGGGCACGGAGTAGAGACCCAGTACTTC. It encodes CASSELAGHGVETQYF.

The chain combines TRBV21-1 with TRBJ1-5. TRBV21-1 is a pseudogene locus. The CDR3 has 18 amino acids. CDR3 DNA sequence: TGTGCCAGCAGCAAACGCCGCAGGGACTTCCATAGCAATCAGCCCCAGCATTTT. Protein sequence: CASSKRRRDFHSNQPQHF.

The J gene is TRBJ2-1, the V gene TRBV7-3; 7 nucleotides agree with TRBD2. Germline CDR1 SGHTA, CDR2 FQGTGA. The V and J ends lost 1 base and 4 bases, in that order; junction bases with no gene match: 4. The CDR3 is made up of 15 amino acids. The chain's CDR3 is CASSLMGGGYNEQFF. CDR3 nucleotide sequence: TGTGCCAGCAGCTTAATGGGCGGGGGTTACAATGAGCAGTTCTTC.

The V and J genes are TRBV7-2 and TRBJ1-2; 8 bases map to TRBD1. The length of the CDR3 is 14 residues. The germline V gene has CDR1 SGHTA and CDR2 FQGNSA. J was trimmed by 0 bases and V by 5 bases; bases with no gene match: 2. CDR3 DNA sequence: TGTGCCAGCAGCGACAGGGGTACTAACTATGGCTACACCTTC. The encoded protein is CASSDRGTNYGYTF.

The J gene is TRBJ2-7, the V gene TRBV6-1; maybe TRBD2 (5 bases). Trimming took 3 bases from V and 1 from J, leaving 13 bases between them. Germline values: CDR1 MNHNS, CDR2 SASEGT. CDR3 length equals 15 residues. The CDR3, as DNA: TGTGCCAGCAGTGAGACGGCCGGACTGTCCTACGAGCAGTACTTC. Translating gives CASSETAGLSYEQYF.

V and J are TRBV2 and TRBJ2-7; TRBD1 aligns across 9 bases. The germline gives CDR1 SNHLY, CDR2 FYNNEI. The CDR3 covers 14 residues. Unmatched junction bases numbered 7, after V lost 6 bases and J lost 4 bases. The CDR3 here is CASRTGTGLYEQYF. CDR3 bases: TGTGCCAGCAGAACCGGGACAGGGCTGTACGAGCAGTACTTC.

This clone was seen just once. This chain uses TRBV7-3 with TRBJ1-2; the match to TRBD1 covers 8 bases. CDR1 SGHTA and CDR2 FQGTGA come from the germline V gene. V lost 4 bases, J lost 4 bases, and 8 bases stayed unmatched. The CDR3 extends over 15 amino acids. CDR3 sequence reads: CASSSPTGDVYGYTF. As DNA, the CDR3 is TGTGCCAGCAGCTCCCCGACAGGGGACGTCTATGGCTACACCTTC.